The clone carrying this T cell receptor beta chain was observed a single time. Its antigen is currently unknown. The data derive from a study of T cell responses to AZD1222 COVID-19 vaccine. Profiling relied on immunoSEQ multiplex PCR, and the TCRdb table lists in-frame clones only, not all of them. The sample carries 120,000 or so clones, around 93% recorded once. Findings and limits, study-wide: Two AZD1222 doses significantly raised spike-specific TCR breadth and depth over controls.

Trimming left V 0 bases short and J 3 bases short, with 11 bases between. Per germline, CDR1 LNHDA and CDR2 SQIVND (reference sequence). The CDR3 has 16 residues. The sample was peripheral blood, taken on day 0 of AZD1222 vaccination. The clonotype was recovered from an adult in good health. The chain is built from TRBV19 and TRBJ2-2, with D hard to call. Here the CDR3 reads CASSIDPTPYTGELFF. As DNA, the CDR3 is TGTGCCAGTAGTATAGATCCGACACCGTACACCGGGGAGCTGTTTTTT.